This TCR beta chain is from a study of shared T cell receptors in the human thymus. V was cut by 5 bases and J by 0 bases, with 23 bases left in between. Germline-derived CDR1 and CDR2 are SGHVS and FNYEAQ. The CDR3 is 19 residues long. Sequencing was performed with immunoSEQ multiplex PCR; in TCRdb, only in-frame clones are kept and a portion is missing. The table records about 660,000 clones, roughly 90% of them present only once. This sample was also put to use in a study of human thymus T cells. That paper adds: Corrective surgery for congenital heart defects was being performed on the healthy Finnish infants who were the donors. Thymus pieces cut out during corrective heart surgery were the tissue that was used. Thymic TCR repertoires of unrelated people reportedly overlapped highly.

The V and J genes are TRBV7-6 and TRBJ2-4; tentative D call: TRBD2 (5 bases). The sequence came from a boy younger than two with a congenital heart defect. The specimen was thymocytes. CDR3 region: CASSPKRASWSRAKNIQYF. Here the CDR3 DNA reads TGTGCCAGCAGCCCAAAGCGCGCTAGCTGGTCTCGAGCCAAAAACATTCAGTACTTC.